The clone carrying this T cell receptor (beta chain) was recorded at least ten times. Antigen specificity is unknown. TCR beta CDR3 regions were amplified from RNA. HTBI primers were used for first-round RT-PCR of the TCR CDR3. TCRdb re-analysed the multiplex PCR reads in MiXCR, keeping a single row per CDR3 protein. Here the sample spans around 690,000 distinct CDR3 sequences, 17% being singletons. The entry originates in a study of T cells in Graves' hyperthyroidism and ophthalmopathy. About the research overall: Peripheral blood sampling occurred at initial diagnosis, before any treatment. Overall study findings and caveats: In simple terms, a model built on 13 V-J features told ophthalmopathy apart from stable hyperthyroidism. Within blood appeared most thyroid clonotypes that had expanded above 0.001.

Diagnoses used clinical symptoms, serum thyroxine and TRAb, thyroid ultrasound and orbital computed tomography. The CDR3 has 12 amino acids. Unmatched junction bases numbered 2, after V lost 6 bases and J lost 4 bases. CDR1 and CDR2 (germline): SNHLY, FYNNEI. The sample taken for sequencing was blood. The chain uses TRBV2 and TRBJ1-1; 7 bases align to TRBD1. The receptor's source is a man in his fifties with Graves' hyperthyroidism. As DNA, the CDR3 is TGTGCCAGCAGGACAGGGACCACTGAAGCTTTCTTT. This codes for CASRTGTTEAFF.